This TCR beta chain was identified in a study of blood T cells in healthy people across ages. Study-level results: A roughly linear fall in TCR beta diversity per million T cells was seen with increasing age.

Together with a sample-barcoded 5' primer, a J-beta primer mix was included in a second PCR lasting about 6 to 11 cycles. The template-switch adaptor was a 5' adaptor with 12 random nucleotides. It tagged each cDNA molecule. Each CDR3 protein is one row after TCRdb ran MiXCR on the 5' RACE reads. The repertoire holds a few hundred thousand distinct CDR3 sequences, with roughly 29% as singletons. On this clonotype itself: Its antigen is still unknown.

The authors isolated at least 6.5 million PBMCs per sample. The V end lost 0 bases, the J end lost 4 bases, and 12 bases lay between the germline ends. The CDR3 totals 15 residues. Germline V gives CDR1 DFQATT, CDR2 SNEGSKA (reference sequence). The V call is TRBV20-1, the J call TRBJ1-4; D is unresolved. This sequence was found in a woman in her 70s in good health. Specimen: blood. CDR3 nucleotide sequence: TGCAGTGCTAGAGAAGGGTGGGCAAATAATGAAAAACTGTTTTTT. This codes for CSAREGWANNEKLFF.